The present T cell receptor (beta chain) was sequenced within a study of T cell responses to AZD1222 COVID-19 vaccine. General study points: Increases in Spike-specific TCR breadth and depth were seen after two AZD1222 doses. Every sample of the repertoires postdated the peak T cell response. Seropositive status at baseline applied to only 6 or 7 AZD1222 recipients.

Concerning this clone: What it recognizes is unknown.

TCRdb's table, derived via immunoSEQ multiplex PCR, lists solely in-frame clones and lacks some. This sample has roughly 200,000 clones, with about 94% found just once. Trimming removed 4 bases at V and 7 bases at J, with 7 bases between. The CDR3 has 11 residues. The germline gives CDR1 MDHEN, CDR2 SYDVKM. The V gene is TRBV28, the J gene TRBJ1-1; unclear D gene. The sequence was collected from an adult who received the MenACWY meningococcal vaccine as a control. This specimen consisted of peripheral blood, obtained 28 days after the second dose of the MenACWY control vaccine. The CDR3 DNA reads TGTGCCAGCAGTTGGGAGGGTGAAGCTTTCTTT. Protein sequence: CASSWEGEAFF.